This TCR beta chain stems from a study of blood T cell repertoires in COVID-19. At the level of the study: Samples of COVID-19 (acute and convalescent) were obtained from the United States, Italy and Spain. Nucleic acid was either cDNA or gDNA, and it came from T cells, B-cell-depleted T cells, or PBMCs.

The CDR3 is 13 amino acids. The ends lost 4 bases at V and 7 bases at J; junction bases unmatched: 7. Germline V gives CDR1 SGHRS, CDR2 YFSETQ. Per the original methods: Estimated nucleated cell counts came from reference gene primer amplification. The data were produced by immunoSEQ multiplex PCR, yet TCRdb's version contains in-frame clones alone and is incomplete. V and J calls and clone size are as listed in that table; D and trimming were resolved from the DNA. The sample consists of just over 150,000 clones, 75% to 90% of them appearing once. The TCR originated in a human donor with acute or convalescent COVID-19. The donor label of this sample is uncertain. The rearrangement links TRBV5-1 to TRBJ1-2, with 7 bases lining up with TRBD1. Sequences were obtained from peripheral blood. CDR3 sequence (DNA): TGCGCCAGCAGCACAGACAGGGACCCTGGCTACACCTTC. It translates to CASSTDRDPGYTF.